This TCR beta chain is drawn from a study of blood T cell repertoires in COVID-19. Study summary: Donors in the United States, Italy and Spain gave samples during acute or convalescent COVID-19.

CDR1 MNHEY and CDR2 SVGAGI come from the germline V gene. With V trimmed by 3 bases and J by 9 bases, 4 bases remained unmatched. The length of the CDR3 is 15 residues. In the authors' workflow: Amplification of reference gene primers provided the estimated nucleated cell counts. The table came from immunoSEQ multiplex PCR; TCRdb's copy has only in-frame clones and leaves some out. The V and J calls and clone size were taken over from that table, and D and trimming were inferred from the DNA. This table has 20,000 to 25,000 clones, over 75% appearing once. In this sample, this clone turned up a few times.

The V call is TRBV6-5, the J call TRBJ1-6; TRBD1 aligns across 11 bases. Material: peripheral blood. The receptor's source is a woman of 80 years or more with acute or convalescent COVID-19. CDR3 DNA: TGTGCCAGCAGTTATTCCGGGACAGGGGGTTCACCCCTCCACTTT. Protein sequence: CASSYSGTGGSPLHF.